This T cell receptor (beta chain) is from a study of shared clonotypes between healthy human individuals. On the study more broadly: Every donor yielded three CD4 naive, three CD4 memory, two CD8 naive and one CD8 memory plate. Findings and caveats of the study: Few donors restricted represented genetic and exposure-history diversity. Roughly 4.6% of naive CD4 clonotypes were common to several donors.

The germline gives CDR1 SGHTA, CDR2 FQGTGA. The V segment lost 5 bases and the J segment 2 bases; nucleotides outside the gene matches: 7. There are 16 residues in the CDR3. Of note for this clone: Antigen: not known.

The table came from immunoSEQ multiplex PCR; TCRdb's copy has only in-frame clones and leaves some out. The profile shows roughly 2.2 million clones, roughly 92% of them singletons. The source material was naive CD4+ T cells from PBMCs. Indicated subset: CD45RA+ positively selected. This receptor was obtained from a young man in good health. Some clones in this sample may be carry-over from other donors' samples. V and J are TRBV7-3 and TRBJ2-1; 9 bases map to TRBD2. The CDR3 region has the DNA TGTGCCAGCAGCCCGACTAGCGGACTAACCTACAATGAGCAGTTCTTC. This translates into CASSPTSGLTYNEQFF.